These 25 T cell receptor beta chains came from one sample sequenced in a study of immune evolution from preneoplasia to lung adenocarcinoma. Here immunoSEQ multiplex PCR was the method, and the copy in TCRdb shows in-frame clones only, minus some. The sample contains tens of thousands of clones, 75% of which appear only once. The sequenced sample was FFPE invasive lung adenocarcinoma tissue. These receptors were collected from a person aged 55-75 years with lung adenocarcinoma.

V is TRBV7-9 and J is TRBJ2-7, with D possibly TRBD2 on 5 matching bases. The CDR3 is made up of 18 amino acids. Germline CDR1 reads SEHNR; CDR2 reads FQNEAQ (reference sequence). V was pared by 2 bases and J by 0 bases, with 20 bases between. CDR3 loop: CASSLSHASRSSSYEQYF. The CDR3 nucleotides read TGTGCCAGCAGCTTATCGCATGCTAGCAGGTCCTCCTCCTACGAGCAGTACTTC.

CDR3 nucleotide sequence: TGTGCCAGCAGTGCCGGACTAGCGGGGGTCTCCTACAATGAGCAGTTCTTC. This sequence encodes CASSAGLAGVSYNEQFF. This chain connects TRBV27 to TRBJ2-1, with 13 bases lining up with TRBD2. The germline gives CDR1 MNHEY, CDR2 SMNVEV (reference sequence). Trimming at V came to 5 bases and at J to 0 bases, leaving 4 bases not matched to a gene. The length of the CDR3 is 17 residues.

The chain couples TRBV19 to TRBJ2-2, with a possible D match to TRBD2 (6 bases). V lost 8 bases, J lost 1 base, and 11 bases lay in between. The CDR3 is 14 amino acids. Looked up from germline, CDR1 is LNHDA and CDR2 is SQIVND (reference sequence). For the CDR3, the DNA is TGTGCCAGTGGGCGGGGCCGGAACACCGGGGAGCTGTTTTTT. This codes for CASGRGRNTGELFF. Supplemented by reference TRBV19 and TRBJ2-2, the full variable domain reads DGGITQSPKYLFRKEGQNVTLSCEQNLNHDAMYWYRQDPGQGLRLIYYSQIVNDFQKGDIAEGYSVSREKKESFPLTVTSAQKNPTAFYLCASGRGRNTGELFFGEGSRLTVL.

The chain employs TRBV18 and TRBJ2-5; the D is unclear. Germline V CDR1 and CDR2: KGHSH, LQKENI. Trimming removed 2 bases at V and 2 bases at J, with 6 bases between. This CDR3 contains 13 residues. CDR3 amino acids: CASSPAYQETQYF. CDR3 DNA sequence: TGTGCCAGCTCACCAGCCTATCAAGAGACCCAGTACTTC.

Details on this clone: This same CDR3 is encoded by further DNA sequences in the sample. The gene calls are TRBV6-5 and TRBJ1-3, with TRBD1 matching over 9 bases. J gave up 4 bases and V 6 bases, and 7 bases lay outside the gene matches. The length of the CDR3 is 15 residues. Germline V gene data show CDR1 as MNHEY and CDR2 as SVGAGI. The CDR3 sequence: CASRSPGTGGNTIYF. Here the CDR3 DNA reads TGTGCCAGCAGATCCCCCGGGACAGGGGGAAACACCATATATTTT.

The V and J genes are TRBV7-3 and TRBJ2-1; the D is unclear. The CDR3 is 15 amino acids. Germline CDR1 is SGHTA and CDR2 is FQGTGA. V was pared by 4 bases and J by 4 bases, with 14 bases between. CDR3 nucleotide sequence: TGTGCCAGCAGCTACCGCCCCCCCCCATACAATGAGCAGTTCTTC. Translating it yields CASSYRPPPYNEQFF.

V gene TRBV9 combines with J gene TRBJ1-1, with a possible D match to TRBD1 (5 bases). Germline CDR1 reads SGDLS; CDR2 reads YYNGEE. The CDR3 covers 12 residues. V lost 4 bases, J lost 10 bases, and 14 bases lay in between. CDR3 loop: CASSPAGGGAFF. CDR3 bases: TGTGCCAGCAGCCCAGCGGGGGGAGGAGCTTTCTTT. The full variable domain, its missing parts supplied by reference TRBV9 and TRBJ1-1, is DSGVTQTPKHLITATGQRVTLRCSPRSGDLSVYWYQQSLDQGLQFLIQYYNGEERAKGNILERFSAQQFPDLHSELNLSSLELGDSALYFCASSPAGGGAFFGQGTRLTVV.

Note on this clone: Other DNA sequences from this sample encode an identical CDR3 as well. The genes are TRBV15 and TRBJ2-7; D possibly corresponds to TRBD1 (6 bases). Germline V lookup: CDR1 LNHNV, CDR2 YYDKDF (reference sequence). Trimming stripped 1 base from V and 0 bases from J, with 10 bases between. The CDR3 spans 15 residues. CDR3 in DNA: TGTGCCACCAGCAGAGCCGACAGGTCCTCCTACGAGCAGTACTTC. Encoded protein: CATSRADRSSYEQYF.

J is TRBJ2-3 and V is TRBV5-1; 11 nucleotides agree with TRBD2. After removal of 5 bases from V and 0 bases from J, the junction contained 5 bases not matched to a gene. CDR1 is SGHRS and CDR2 is YFSETQ in the germline V gene. This CDR3 has 16 amino acids. The DNA of the CDR3 is TGCGCCAGCAGGCTCGGGACTAGCGGTAGCACAGATACGCAGTATTTT. This sequence encodes CASRLGTSGSTDTQYF.

This clone showed up just a few times. V gene TRBV2 combines with J gene TRBJ2-5; unclear D gene. The V and J ends lost 4 bases and 5 bases respectively, with 2 bases between them. The germline gives CDR1 SNHLY, CDR2 FYNNEI. The CDR3 sequence is 10 residues long. The CDR3 reads CASSVETQYF. DNA for the CDR3: TGTGCCAGCAGTGTGGAGACCCAGTACTTC.

This clone was recorded once. V usage is TRBV7-2 and J usage is TRBJ2-7; D remains unclear. Germline V gives CDR1 SGHTA, CDR2 FQGNSA. The germline V and J ends were trimmed by 1 base and 0 bases, with 10 bases remaining between them. The CDR3 spans 15 residues. The CDR3 region is CASSLGVFSSYEQYF. For the CDR3, the DNA is TGTGCCAGCAGCTTAGGGGTGTTCAGCTCCTACGAGCAGTACTTC.

Only a few counts were recorded for this clone. The chain uses TRBV6-1 and TRBJ1-1; perhaps TRBD1 as D (5 bases). The germline V gene encodes CDR1 MNHNS and CDR2 SASEGT. Trimming removed 0 bases at V and 6 bases at J, with 11 bases between. CDR3 length: 14 residues. This CDR3 is CASSEAGTSAEAFF. The CDR3, as DNA: TGTGCCAGCAGTGAAGCGGGGACGTCGGCTGAAGCTTTCTTT.

The genes are TRBV27 and TRBJ1-5; the D gene is possibly TRBD1 (5 bases). The germline gives CDR1 MNHEY, CDR2 SMNVEV (reference sequence). This CDR3 contains 16 residues. V lost 4 bases and J lost 7, with 20 bases in between. The CDR3 region has the DNA TGTGCCAGCAGTTCCCCAGGGAGTCCCGCGCGACAGCCCCAGCATTTT. Encoded protein: CASSSPGSPARQPQHF.

The rearrangement joins TRBV7-9 to TRBJ1-2; 8 bases fit TRBD1. The CDR3 contains 14 residues. With 3 bases clipped from V and 3 bases from J, the junction kept 3 bases outside the gene matches. The germline V gene encodes CDR1 SEHNR and CDR2 FQNEAQ (reference sequence). For the CDR3, the DNA is TGTGCCAGCAGCTTCCAGGGGGCGGACTATGGCTACACCTTC. Protein product: CASSFQGADYGYTF.

This sequence joins TRBV6-6 and TRBJ2-5; no firm D call. V was cut by 1 base and J by 4 bases, with 4 bases left in between. CDR3 length equals 12 residues. The germline V gene encodes CDR1 MNHNY and CDR2 SVGAGI (reference sequence). CDR3 bases: TGTGCCAGCAGTTACTTTATAGAGACCCAGTACTTC. Amino acid sequence: CASSYFIETQYF.

This clone was seen only a few times. The rearrangement uses TRBV19 and TRBJ1-2, with TRBD1 identical over 8 bases. J lost 4 bases, V lost 6 bases, and 10 bases had no gene match. The CDR3 spans 15 residues. CDR1 and CDR2 from the germline V gene are LNHDA and SQIVND (reference sequence). This chain's CDR3 is CASSLTGQGGYGYTF. CDR3 sequence (DNA): TGTGCCAGTAGCCTAACCGGACAGGGAGGCTATGGCTACACCTTC.

V and J are TRBV12-5 and TRBJ1-5; no clear D. V lost 1 base to trimming and J lost 11 bases, with 12 bases between them. The CDR3 sequence is 13 residues long. CDR1 LGHNT and CDR2 FRNRAP come from the germline V gene. The CDR3 bases are TGTGCTAGTGGTTTGGACAAAGGACGGTCCCAGCATTTT. Its translation: CASGLDKGRSQHF.

The CDR3 sequence is CASSLIAGRSTGELFF. The CDR3 DNA follows: TGCGCCAGCAGCTTGATAGCGGGAAGGAGCACCGGGGAGCTGTTTTTT. The chain joins TRBV5-1 to TRBJ2-2, with 8 bases identical to TRBD2. Germline V gene sequence: CDR1 SGHRS, CDR2 YFSETQ. V lost 1 base to trimming and J lost 4 bases; unmatched junction nucleotides: 6. This CDR3 region has 16 residues.

The rearrangement links TRBV28 to TRBJ1-5; D is perhaps TRBD1 (6 bases). Trimming left V 5 bases short and J 0 bases short, with 20 bases between. CDR3 size: 18 residues. Germline V gene lookup returns CDR1 MDHEN and CDR2 SYDVKM. CDR3: CASSQPMGGTISNQPQHF. CDR3 bases: TGTGCCAGCAGTCAGCCGATGGGGGGGACAATTAGCAATCAGCCCCAGCATTTT.

The chain has TRBV28 and TRBJ1-5; 9 nucleotides match TRBD1. Germline assignment: CDR1 MDHEN and CDR2 SYDVKM. V trimming: 6 bases; J trimming: 2 bases; junction bases outside the gene matches: 5. The CDR3 contains 15 residues. The CDR3 region is CASSLQGARNQPQHF. The CDR3 nucleotides read TGTGCCAGCAGCCTACAGGGGGCTCGCAATCAGCCCCAGCATTTT.

This clone was counted only a few times. This chain connects TRBV30 to TRBJ1-2; 9 bases map to TRBD1. V lost 0 bases, J lost 6 bases, and 2 bases stayed unmatched. The germline CDR1 and CDR2 sequences are GTSNPN and SVGIG (reference sequence). The CDR3 covers 13 residues. The CDR3 DNA is TGTGCCTGGAGTGTCGGGACAGGGAATGGCTACACCTTC. Translation gives CAWSVGTGNGYTF.

By proportion, this clone is medium-sized. J is TRBJ2-7 and V is TRBV4-1; D is perhaps TRBD1 (5 bases). From germline, CDR1 is MGHRA and CDR2 YSYEKL. V shed 0 bases and J shed 3 bases, with 12 bases lying between them. This CDR3 has 15 residues. In DNA, the CDR3 is TGCGCCAGCAGCCAAGATAATCAGGGAAACTACGAGCAGTACTTC. Amino acids: CASSQDNQGNYEQYF.

The chain combines TRBV11-2 with TRBJ2-3; TRBD2 agrees at 8 bases. The germline CDR1 and CDR2 sequences are SGHAT and FQNNGV. The CDR3 length is 16 residues. With 4 bases clipped from V and 2 bases from J, the junction kept 8 bases outside the gene matches. The CDR3 coding sequence is TGTGCCAGCAGCTGGAGAGGGACTAGTCCCACAGATACGCAGTATTTT. Translation gives CASSWRGTSPTDTQYF.

This clone was found a few times. The chain employs TRBV7-8 and TRBJ1-2; TRBD1 might be the D (6 bases). V was pared by 5 bases and J by 4 bases, with 17 bases between. Germline V gives CDR1 SGHVS, CDR2 FQNEAQ. This CDR3 comprises 15 residues. The CDR3 protein is CASSPARGAVYGYTF. CDR3 bases: TGTGCCAGCAGCCCCGCCCGGGGGGCGGTCTATGGCTACACCTTC.

This clone appeared a few times. The J gene is TRBJ2-2, the V gene TRBV7-3, with D maybe TRBD2 (6 bases). V was clipped by 6 bases and J by 0 bases, with 11 bases between them. Germline CDR1 is SGHTA and CDR2 is FQGTGA. The CDR3 covers 15 residues. CDR3 in amino acids: CASSPTRPNTGELFF. CDR3 DNA: TGTGCCAGCAGTCCGACTAGACCGAACACCGGGGAGCTGTTTTTT. Full variable domain (outside the CDR3, taken from reference TRBV7-3 and TRBJ2-2): GAGVSQTPSNKVTEKGKYVELRCDPISGHTALYWYRQSLGQGPEFLIYFQGTGAADDSGLPNDRFFAVRPEGSVSTLKIQRTERGDSAVYLCASSPTRPNTGELFFGEGSRLTVL.